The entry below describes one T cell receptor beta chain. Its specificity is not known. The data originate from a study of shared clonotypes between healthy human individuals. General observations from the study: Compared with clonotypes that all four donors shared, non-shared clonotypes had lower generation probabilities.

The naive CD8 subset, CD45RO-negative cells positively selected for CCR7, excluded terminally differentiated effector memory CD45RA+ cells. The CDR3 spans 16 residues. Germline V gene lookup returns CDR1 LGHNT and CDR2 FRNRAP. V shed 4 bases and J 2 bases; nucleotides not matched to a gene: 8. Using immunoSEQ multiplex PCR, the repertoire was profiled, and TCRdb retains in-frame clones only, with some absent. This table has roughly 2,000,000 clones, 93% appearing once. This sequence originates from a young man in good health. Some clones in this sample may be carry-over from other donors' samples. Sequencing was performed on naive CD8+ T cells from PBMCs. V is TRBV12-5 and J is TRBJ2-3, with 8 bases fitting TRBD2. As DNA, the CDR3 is TGTGCTAGTGGTTCTACTAGCGGCCGGTCCACAGATACGCAGTATTTT. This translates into CASGSTSGRSTDTQYF. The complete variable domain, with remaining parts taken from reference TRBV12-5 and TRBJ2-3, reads DARVTQTPRHKVTEMGQEVTMRCQPILGHNTVFWYRQTMMQGLELLAYFRNRAPLDDSGMPKDRFSAEMPDATLATLKIQPSEPRDSAVYFCASGSTSGRSTDTQYFGPGTRLTVL.